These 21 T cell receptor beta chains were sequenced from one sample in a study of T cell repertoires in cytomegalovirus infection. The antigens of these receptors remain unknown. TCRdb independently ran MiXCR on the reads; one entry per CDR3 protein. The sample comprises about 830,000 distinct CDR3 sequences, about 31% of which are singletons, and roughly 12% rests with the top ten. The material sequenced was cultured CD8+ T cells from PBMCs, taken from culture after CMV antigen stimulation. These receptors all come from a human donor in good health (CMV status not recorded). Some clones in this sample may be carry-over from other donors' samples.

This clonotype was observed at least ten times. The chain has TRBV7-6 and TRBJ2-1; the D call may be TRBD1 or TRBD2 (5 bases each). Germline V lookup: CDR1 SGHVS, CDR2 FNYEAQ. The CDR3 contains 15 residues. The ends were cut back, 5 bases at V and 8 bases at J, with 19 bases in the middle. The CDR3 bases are TGTGCCAGCAGCCCCCGGGACGGCCTACGGCATGAGCAGTTCTTC. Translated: CASSPRDGLRHEQFF. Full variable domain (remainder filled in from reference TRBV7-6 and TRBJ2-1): GAGVSQSPRYKVTKRGQDVALRCDPISGHVSLYWYRQALGQGPEFLTYFNYEAQQDKSGLPNDRFSAERPEGSISTLTIQRTEQRDSAMYRCASSPRDGLRHEQFFGPGTRLTVL.

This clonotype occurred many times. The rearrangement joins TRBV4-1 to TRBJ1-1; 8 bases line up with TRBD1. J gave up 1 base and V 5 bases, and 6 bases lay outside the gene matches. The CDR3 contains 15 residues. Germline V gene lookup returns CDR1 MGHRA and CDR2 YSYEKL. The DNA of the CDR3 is TGCGCCAGCAGCAGAGGACAGGGAGGGAACACTGAAGCTTTCTTT. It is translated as CASSRGQGGNTEAFF.

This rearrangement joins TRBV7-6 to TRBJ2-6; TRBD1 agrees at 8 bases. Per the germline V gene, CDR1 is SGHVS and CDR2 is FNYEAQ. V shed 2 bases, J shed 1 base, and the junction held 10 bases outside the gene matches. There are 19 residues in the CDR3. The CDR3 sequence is CASSLRTDRDYSGANVLTF. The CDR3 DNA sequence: TGTGCCAGCAGCTTAAGGACGGACAGGGATTATTCTGGGGCCAACGTCCTGACTTTC.

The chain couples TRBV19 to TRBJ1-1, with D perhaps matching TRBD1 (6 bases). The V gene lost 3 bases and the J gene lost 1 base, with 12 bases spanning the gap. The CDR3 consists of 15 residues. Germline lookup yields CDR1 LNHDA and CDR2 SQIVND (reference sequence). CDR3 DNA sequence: TGTGCCAGTAGTATCTTCAGGGGAGGGAACACTGAAGCTTTCTTT. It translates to CASSIFRGGNTEAFF.

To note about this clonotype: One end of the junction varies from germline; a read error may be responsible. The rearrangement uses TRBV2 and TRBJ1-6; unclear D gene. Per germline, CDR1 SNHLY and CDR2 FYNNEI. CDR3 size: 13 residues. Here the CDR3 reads CASSEDPSSPLRF. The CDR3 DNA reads TGTGCCAGCAGTGAAGACCCCAGTTCGCCCCTCCGCTTT.

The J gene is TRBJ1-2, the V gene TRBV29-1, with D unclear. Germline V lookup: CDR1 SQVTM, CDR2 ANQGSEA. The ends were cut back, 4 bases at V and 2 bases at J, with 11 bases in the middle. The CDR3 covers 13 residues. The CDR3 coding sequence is TGCAGCGTTGTTATCCCTCCGAACTATGGCTACACCTTC. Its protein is CSVVIPPNYGYTF. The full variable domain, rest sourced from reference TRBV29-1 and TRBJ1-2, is SAVISQKPSRDICQRGTSLTIQCQVDSQVTMMFWYRQQPGQSLTLIATANQGSEATYESGFVIDKFPISRPNLTFSTLTVSNMSPEDSSIYLCSVVIPPNYGYTFGSGTRLTVV.

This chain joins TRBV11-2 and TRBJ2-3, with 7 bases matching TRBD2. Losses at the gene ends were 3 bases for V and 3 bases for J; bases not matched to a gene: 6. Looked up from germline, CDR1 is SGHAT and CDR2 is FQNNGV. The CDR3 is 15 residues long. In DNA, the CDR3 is TGTGCCAGCAGCTTCTTTATCGGGGGGACAGATACGCAGTATTTT. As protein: CASSFFIGGTDTQYF.

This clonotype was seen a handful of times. Written as DNA, the CDR3 is TGTGCCAGTCTTCCGGGACTAGGGAATGAGCAGTTCTTC. Its protein is CASLPGLGNEQFF. The chain has TRBV7-9 and TRBJ2-1; 8 bases match TRBD2. V gave up 9 bases and J gave up 7 bases; unmatched junction bases: 8. The germline gives CDR1 SEHNR, CDR2 FQNEAQ (reference sequence). This CDR3 contains 13 residues.

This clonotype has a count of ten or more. CDR3 loop: CAILRDSLYNEQFF. CDR3 coding DNA: TGTGCCATACTCCGGGACAGTTTGTACAATGAGCAGTTCTTC. The genes are TRBV7-2 and TRBJ2-1, with 7 nucleotides matching TRBD1. This CDR3 is 14 amino acids long. Trimming took 10 bases from V and 4 from J; bases not matched to a gene: 10. Germline CDR1 SGHTA, CDR2 FQGNSA.

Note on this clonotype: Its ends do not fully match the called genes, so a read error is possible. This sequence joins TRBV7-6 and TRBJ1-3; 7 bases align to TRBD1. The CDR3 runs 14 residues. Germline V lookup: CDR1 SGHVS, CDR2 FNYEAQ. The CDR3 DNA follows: TGTGTCAGCAGCTTAGGGGGCGCAGGAAACACCATATATTTT. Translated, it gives CVSSLGGAGNTIYF.

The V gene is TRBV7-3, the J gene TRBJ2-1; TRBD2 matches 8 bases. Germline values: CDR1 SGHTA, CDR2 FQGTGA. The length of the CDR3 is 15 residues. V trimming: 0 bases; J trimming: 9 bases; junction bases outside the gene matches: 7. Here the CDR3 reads CASSLTAGLAPEQFF. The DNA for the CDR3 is TGTGCCAGCAGCTTAACGGCCGGACTAGCTCCTGAGCAGTTCTTC.

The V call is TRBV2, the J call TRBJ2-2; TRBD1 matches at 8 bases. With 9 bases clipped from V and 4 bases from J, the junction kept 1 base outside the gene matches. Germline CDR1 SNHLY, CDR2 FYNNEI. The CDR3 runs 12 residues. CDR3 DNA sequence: TGTGCCAGACAGGGGGGCACCGGGGAGCTGTTTTTT. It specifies CARQGGTGELFF.

The CDR3 bases are TGCGCCAGCAGTACACTCGGAGATGACGCTAACTATGGCTACACCTTC. Translation: CASSTLGDDANYGYTF. The rearrangement joins TRBV5-1 to TRBJ1-2; D gene unclear. The CDR3 runs 16 residues. Germline assignment: CDR1 SGHRS and CDR2 YFSETQ. V gave up 5 bases and J gave up 0 bases, with 17 bases separating them.

The CDR3 sequence: CASSLAGEPEAFF. For the CDR3, the DNA is TGTGCCAGCAGCTTAGCAGGGGAGCCTGAAGCTTTCTTT. The chain carries TRBV7-3 and TRBJ1-1; a weak D match, TRBD1 (6 bases). Trimming pared 2 bases from V and 6 bases from J, leaving 10 bases between. This CDR3 has 13 amino acids. CDR1 is SGHTA, CDR2 FQGTGA, per germline.

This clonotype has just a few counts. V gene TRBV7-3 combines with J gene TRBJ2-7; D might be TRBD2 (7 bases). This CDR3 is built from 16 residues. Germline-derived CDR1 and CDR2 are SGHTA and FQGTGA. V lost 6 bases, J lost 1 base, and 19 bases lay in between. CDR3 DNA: TGTGCCAGCAGGTCTAGAGGGGGGGGACCTTCCTACGAGCAGTACGTC. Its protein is CASRSRGGGPSYEQYV.

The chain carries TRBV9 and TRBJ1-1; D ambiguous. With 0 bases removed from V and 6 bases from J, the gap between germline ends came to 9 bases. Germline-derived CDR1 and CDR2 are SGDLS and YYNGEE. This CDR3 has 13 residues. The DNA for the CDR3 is TGTGCCAGCAGCGTAGCTGACGTTCCTGAAGCTTTCTTT. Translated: CASSVADVPEAFF.

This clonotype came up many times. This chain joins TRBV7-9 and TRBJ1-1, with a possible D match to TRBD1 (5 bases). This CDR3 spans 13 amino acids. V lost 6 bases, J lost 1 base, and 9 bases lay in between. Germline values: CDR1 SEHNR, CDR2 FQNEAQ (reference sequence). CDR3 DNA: TGTGCCAGCAGTCCAGGGAAGAACACTGAAGCTTTCTTT. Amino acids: CASSPGKNTEAFF.

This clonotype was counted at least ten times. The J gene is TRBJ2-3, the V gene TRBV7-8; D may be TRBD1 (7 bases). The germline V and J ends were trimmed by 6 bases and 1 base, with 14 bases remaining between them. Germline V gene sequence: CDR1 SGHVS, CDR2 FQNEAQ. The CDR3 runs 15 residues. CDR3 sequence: CASSRFRGGTDTQYF. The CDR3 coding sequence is TGTGCCAGCAGTCGTTTCAGGGGGGGCACAGATACGCAGTATTTT. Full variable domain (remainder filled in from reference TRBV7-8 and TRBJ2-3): GAGVSQSPRYKVAKRGQDVALRCDPISGHVSLFWYQQALGQGPEFLTYFQNEAQLDKSGLPSDRFFAERPEGSVSTLKIQRTQQEDSAVYLCASSRFRGGTDTQYFGPGTRLTVL.

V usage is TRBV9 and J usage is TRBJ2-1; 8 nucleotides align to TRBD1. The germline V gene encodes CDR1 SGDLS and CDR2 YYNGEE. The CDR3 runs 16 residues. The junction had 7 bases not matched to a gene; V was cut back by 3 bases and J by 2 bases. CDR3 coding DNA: TGTGCCAGCAGCGACCGGACAGGGATCGCCTACAATGAGCAGTTCTTC. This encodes CASSDRTGIAYNEQFF.

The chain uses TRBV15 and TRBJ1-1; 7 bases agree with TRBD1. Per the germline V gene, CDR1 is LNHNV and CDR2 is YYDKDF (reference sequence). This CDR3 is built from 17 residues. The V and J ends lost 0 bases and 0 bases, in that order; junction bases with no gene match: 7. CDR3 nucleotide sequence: TGTGCCACCAGCAGAGATAAGCGACAGGGATTGAACACTGAAGCTTTCTTT. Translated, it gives CATSRDKRQGLNTEAFF.

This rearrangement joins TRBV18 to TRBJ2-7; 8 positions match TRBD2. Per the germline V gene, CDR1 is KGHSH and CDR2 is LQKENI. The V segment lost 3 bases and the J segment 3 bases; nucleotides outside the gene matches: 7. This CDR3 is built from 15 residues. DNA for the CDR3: TGTGCCAGCTCACCTAGCGGGGTGAACTTCTACGAGCAGTACTTC. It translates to CASSPSGVNFYEQYF.